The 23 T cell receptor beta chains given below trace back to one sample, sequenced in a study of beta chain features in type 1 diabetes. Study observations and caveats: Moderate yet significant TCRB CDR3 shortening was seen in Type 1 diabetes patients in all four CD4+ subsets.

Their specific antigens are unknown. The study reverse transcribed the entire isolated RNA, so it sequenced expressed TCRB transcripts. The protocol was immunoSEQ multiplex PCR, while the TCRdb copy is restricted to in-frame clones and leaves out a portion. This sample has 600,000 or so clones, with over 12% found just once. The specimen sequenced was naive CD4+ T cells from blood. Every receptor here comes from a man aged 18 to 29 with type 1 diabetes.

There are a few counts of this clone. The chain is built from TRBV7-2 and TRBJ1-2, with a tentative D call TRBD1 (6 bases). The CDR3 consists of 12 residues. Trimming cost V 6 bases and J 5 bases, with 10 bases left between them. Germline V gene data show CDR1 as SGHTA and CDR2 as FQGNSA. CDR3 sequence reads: CASSPQGYGYTF. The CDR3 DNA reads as TGTGCCAGCAGTCCCCAGGGGTATGGCTACACCTTC.

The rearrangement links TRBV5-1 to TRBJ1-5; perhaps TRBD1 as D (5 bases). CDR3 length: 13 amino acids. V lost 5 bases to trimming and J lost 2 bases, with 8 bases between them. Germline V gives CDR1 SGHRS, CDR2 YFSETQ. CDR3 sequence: CASRRDGNQPQHF. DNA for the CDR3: TGCGCCAGCAGACGGGACGGCAATCAGCCCCAGCATTTT. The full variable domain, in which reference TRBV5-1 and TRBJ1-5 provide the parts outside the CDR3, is KAGVTQTPRYLIKTRGQQVTLSCSPISGHRSVSWYQQTPGQGLQFLFEYFSETQRNKGNFPGRFSGRQFSNSRSEMNVSTLELGDSALYLCASRRDGNQPQHFGDGTRLSIL.

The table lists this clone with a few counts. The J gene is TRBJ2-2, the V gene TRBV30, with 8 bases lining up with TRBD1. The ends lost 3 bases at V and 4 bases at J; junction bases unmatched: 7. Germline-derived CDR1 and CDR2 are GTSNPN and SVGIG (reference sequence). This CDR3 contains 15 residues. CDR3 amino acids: CAWRSGTGPTGELFF. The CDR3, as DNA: TGTGCCTGGAGGTCCGGGACAGGCCCCACCGGGGAGCTGTTTTTT.

The CDR3: CASSKLLARPSYNEQFF. The CDR3 DNA reads as TGTGCCAGCAGCAAGTTACTAGCGAGGCCGTCCTACAATGAGCAGTTCTTC. The chain links TRBV13 to TRBJ2-1; 7 nucleotides match TRBD2. The CDR3 has 17 residues. Germline-derived CDR1 and CDR2 are PRHDT and FYEKMQ (reference sequence). Germline trimming cut 5 bases from V and 1 base from J; bases unmatched to any gene: 11.

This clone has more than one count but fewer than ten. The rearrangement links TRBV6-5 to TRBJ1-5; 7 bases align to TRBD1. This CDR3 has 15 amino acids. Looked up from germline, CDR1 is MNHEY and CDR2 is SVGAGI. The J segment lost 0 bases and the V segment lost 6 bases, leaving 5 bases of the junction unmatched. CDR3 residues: CASRPGQVSNQPQHF. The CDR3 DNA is TGTGCCAGCAGACCCGGACAGGTTAGCAATCAGCCCCAGCATTTT.

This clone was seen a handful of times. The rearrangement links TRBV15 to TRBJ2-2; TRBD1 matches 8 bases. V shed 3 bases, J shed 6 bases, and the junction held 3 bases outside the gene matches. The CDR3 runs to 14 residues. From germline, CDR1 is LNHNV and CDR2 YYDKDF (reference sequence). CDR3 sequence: CATSSQGAAGELFF. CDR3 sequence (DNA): TGTGCCACCAGCAGCCAGGGGGCGGCCGGGGAGCTGTTTTTT.

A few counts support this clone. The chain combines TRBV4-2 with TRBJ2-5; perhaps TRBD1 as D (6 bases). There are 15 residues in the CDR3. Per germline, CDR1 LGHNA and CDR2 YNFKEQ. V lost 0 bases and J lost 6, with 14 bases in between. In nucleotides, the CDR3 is TGTGCCAGCAGCCAAGAGGGGGCCCCGAGGCAGACCCAGTACTTC. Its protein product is CASSQEGAPRQTQYF.

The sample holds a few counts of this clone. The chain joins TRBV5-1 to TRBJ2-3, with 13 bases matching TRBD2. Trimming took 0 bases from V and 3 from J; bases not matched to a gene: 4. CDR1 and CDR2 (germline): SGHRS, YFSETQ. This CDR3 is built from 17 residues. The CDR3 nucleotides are TGCGCCAGCAGCTTGGGGACTAGCGGGGGACTAACAGATACGCAGTATTTT. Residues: CASSLGTSGGLTDTQYF.

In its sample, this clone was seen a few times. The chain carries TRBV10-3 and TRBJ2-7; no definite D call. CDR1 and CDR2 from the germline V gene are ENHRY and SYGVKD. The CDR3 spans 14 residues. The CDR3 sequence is CAVKSGTRSYEQYF. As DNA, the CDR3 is TGTGCAGTCAAAAGTGGCACTCGCTCCTACGAGCAGTACTTC.

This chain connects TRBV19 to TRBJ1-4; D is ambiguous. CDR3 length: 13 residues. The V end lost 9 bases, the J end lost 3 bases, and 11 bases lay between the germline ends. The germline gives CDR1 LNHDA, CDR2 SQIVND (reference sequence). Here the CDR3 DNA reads TGTGCCAGAAGGACGGCCGCTAATGAAAAACTGTTTTTT. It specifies CARRTAANEKLFF.

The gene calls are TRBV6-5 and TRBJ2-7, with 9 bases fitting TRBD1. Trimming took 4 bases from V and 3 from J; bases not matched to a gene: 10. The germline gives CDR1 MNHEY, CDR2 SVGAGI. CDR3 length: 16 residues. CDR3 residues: CASSSVGQGTIYEQYF. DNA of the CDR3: TGTGCCAGCAGTTCCGTGGGACAGGGTACTATCTACGAGCAGTACTTC.

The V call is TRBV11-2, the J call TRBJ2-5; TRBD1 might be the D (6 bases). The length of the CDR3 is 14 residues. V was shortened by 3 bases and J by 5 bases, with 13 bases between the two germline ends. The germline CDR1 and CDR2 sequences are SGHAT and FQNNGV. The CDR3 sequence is CASSFGQRGETQYF. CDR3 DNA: TGTGCCAGCAGCTTCGGACAGCGTGGGGAGACCCAGTACTTC.

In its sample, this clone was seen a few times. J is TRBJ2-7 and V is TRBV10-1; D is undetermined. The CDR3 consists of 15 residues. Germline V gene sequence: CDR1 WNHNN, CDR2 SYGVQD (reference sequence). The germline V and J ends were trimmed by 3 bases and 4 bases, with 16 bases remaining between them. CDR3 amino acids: CASSEGSGPWYEQYF. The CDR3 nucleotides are TGCGCCAGCAGTGAAGGATCAGGCCCGTGGTACGAGCAGTACTTC.

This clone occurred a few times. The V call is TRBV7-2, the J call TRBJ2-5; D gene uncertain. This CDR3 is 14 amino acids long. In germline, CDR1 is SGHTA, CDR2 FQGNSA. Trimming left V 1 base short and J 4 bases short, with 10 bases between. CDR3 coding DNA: TGTGCCAGCAGCTTAGTTACCCGGGCAGAGACCCAGTACTTC. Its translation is CASSLVTRAETQYF.

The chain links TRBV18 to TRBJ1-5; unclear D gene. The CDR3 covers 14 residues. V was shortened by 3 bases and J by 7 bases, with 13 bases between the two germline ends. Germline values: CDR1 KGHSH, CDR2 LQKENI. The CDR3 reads CASSPAPVGQPQHF. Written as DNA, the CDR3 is TGTGCCAGCTCACCGGCTCCTGTGGGGCAGCCCCAGCATTTT.

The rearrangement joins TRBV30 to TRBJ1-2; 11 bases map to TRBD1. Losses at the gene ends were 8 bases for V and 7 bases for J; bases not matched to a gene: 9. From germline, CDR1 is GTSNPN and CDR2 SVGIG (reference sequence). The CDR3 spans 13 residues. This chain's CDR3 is CALTGQGAGGYTF. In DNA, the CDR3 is TGTGCCCTGACCGGACAGGGGGCTGGTGGCTACACCTTC.

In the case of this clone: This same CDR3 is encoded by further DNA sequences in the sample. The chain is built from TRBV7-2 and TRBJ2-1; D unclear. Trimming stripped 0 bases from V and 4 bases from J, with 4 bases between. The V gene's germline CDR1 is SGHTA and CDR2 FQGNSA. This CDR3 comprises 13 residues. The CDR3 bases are TGTGCCAGCAGCTTAGCAGTTTACAATGAGCAGTTCTTC. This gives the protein CASSLAVYNEQFF.

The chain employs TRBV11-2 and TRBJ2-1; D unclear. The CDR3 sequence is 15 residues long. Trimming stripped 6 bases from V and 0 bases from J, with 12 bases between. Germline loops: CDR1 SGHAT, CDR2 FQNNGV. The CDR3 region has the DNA TGTGCCAGCAGGAAAACGCCAAGCTCCTACAATGAGCAGTTCTTC. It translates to CASRKTPSSYNEQFF. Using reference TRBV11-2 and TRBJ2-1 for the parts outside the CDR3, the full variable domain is EAGVAQSPRYKIIEKRQSVAFWCNPISGHATLYWYQQILGQGPKLLIQFQNNGVVDDSQLPKDRFSAERLKGVDSTLKIQPAKLEDSAVYLCASRKTPSSYNEQFFGPGTRLTVL.

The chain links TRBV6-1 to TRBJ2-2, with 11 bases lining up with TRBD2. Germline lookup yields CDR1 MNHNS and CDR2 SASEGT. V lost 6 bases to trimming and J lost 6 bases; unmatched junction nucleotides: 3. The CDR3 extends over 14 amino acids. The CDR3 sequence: CASRGTSGAGELFF. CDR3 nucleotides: TGTGCCAGCAGAGGGACTAGCGGCGCCGGGGAGCTGTTTTTT.

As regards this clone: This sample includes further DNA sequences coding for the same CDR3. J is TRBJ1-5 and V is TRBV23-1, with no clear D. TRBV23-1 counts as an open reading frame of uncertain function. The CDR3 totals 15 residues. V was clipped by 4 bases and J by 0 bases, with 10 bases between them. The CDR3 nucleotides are TGCGCCAGCAGTCGGGCAGATTATAGCAATCAGCCCCAGCATTTT. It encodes CASSRADYSNQPQHF.

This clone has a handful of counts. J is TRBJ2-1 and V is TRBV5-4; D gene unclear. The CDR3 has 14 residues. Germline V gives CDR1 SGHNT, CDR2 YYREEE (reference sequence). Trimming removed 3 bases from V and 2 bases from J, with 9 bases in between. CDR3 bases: TGTGCCAGCAGCTGGCGCGGTGCCTACAATGAGCAGTTCTTC. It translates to CASSWRGAYNEQFF.

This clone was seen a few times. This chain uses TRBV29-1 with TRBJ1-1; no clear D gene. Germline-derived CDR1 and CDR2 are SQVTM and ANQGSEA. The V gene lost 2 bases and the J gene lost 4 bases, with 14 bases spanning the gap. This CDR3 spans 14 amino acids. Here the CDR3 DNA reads TGCAGCGTTGAAATGGAGGGAGCAGGCACTGAAGCTTTCTTT. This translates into CSVEMEGAGTEAFF. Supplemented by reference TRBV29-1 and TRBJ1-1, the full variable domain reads SAVISQKPSRDICQRGTSLTIQCQVDSQVTMMFWYRQQPGQSLTLIATANQGSEATYESGFVIDKFPISRPNLTFSTLTVSNMSPEDSSIYLCSVEMEGAGTEAFFGQGTRLTVV.

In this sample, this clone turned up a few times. CDR3: CASSPDRGRNYEQYF. The CDR3 bases are TGTGCCAGCAGCCCGGACCGGGGACGGAACTACGAGCAGTACTTC. This rearrangement joins TRBV11-1 to TRBJ2-7, with D perhaps being TRBD1 or TRBD2 (5 bases each). The V end was cut by 5 bases, the J end by 3 bases, with 17 bases between. CDR1 is SGHAT, CDR2 FQDESV, per germline (reference sequence). The CDR3 runs to 15 residues.